This passage covers 17 T cell receptor beta chains from one sample sequenced in a study of molecular identifiers for immune sequencing clone quantification. TCRdb re-called the PCR reads through MiXCR, storing one row per CDR3 protein. The data show 85,000 to 100,000 distinct CDR3 sequences, roughly 24% seen once. Material: naive CD8+ T cells from blood, with Jurkat cell RNA spiked in. Indicated subset: FACS-sorted CD8+CD4-CCR7+CD45RA+ naive T cells. These receptors came from a human donor in good health. Some libraries in this study had Jurkat cell RNA spiked in.

This clonotype was seen more than once but under ten times. The J gene is TRBJ1-1, the V gene TRBV6-2 or TRBV6-3, with D maybe TRBD1 (6 bases). Germline CDR1 and CDR2: MNHEY and SVGEGT. Between the trimmed V and J ends, which lost 8 bases and 4 bases, there was a span of 20 bases. The CDR3 runs to 15 residues. DNA of the CDR3: TGTGCCAGCCGCACGAGCGGGGGCCTCGGCACTGAAGCTTTCTTT. This translates into CASRTSGGLGTEAFF.

This clonotype was counted ten times or more. This chain connects TRBV6-5 to TRBJ2-2; TRBD2 aligns across 8 bases. Per germline, CDR1 MNHEY and CDR2 SVGAGI. This CDR3 contains 15 residues. Losses at the gene ends were 4 bases for V and 3 bases for J; bases not matched to a gene: 4. CDR3 nucleotides: TGTGCCAGCAGTTCGACTAGCGCTTACACCGGGGAGCTGTTTTTT. Amino acids: CASSSTSAYTGELFF.

This clonotype was found many times. The chain employs TRBV6-2 or TRBV6-3 and TRBJ2-1; D gene ambiguous. The CDR3 has 14 amino acids. Trimming stripped 0 bases from V and 4 bases from J, with 7 bases between. Per the germline V gene, CDR1 is MNHEY and CDR2 is SVGEGT. The CDR3 is CASSYSNGYNEQFF. Here the CDR3 DNA reads TGTGCCAGCAGTTACTCGAATGGGTACAATGAGCAGTTCTTC.

This clonotype was counted a few times. The CDR3 sequence is CAWSVLGGGNEQYF. CDR3 DNA sequence: TGTGCCTGGAGTGTACTAGGGGGCGGGAACGAGCAGTACTTC. This chain uses TRBV30 with TRBJ2-7; possible D gene TRBD1, 7 bases. From germline, CDR1 is GTSNPN and CDR2 SVGIG (reference sequence). Trimming cost V 0 bases and J 5 bases, with 14 bases left between them. The CDR3 is made up of 14 amino acids.

A note on this clonotype: With a much larger clone just one base away, this may be a read error. The V gene is TRBV5-3, the J gene TRBJ1-2; 7 bases are a match to TRBD1. TRBV5-3 is recorded as an ORF, its role being uncertain. After removal of 10 bases from V and 3 bases from J, the junction contained 18 bases not matched to a gene. The CDR3 contains 16 residues. This chain's CDR3 is CAGSLPMTGTYYGYTF. Here the CDR3 DNA reads TGTGCCGGCAGCTTGCCTATGACAGGGACGTACTATGGCTACACCTTC.

The J gene is TRBJ1-3, the V gene TRBV6-5; D is unresolved. CDR3 length: 14 amino acids. CDR1 and CDR2 from the germline V gene are MNHEY and SVGAGI. V was shortened by 10 bases and J by 3 bases, with 16 bases between the two germline ends. This CDR3 is CATGPADGGNTIYF. CDR3 bases: TGTGCCACCGGACCGGCCGATGGTGGAAACACCATATATTTT.

The V gene is TRBV9, the J gene TRBJ1-4; D not certain. CDR1 is SGDLS, CDR2 YYNGEE, per germline. The ends were cut back, 3 bases at V and 8 bases at J, with 17 bases in the middle. The CDR3 length is 15 residues. For the CDR3, the DNA is TGTGCCAGCAGCGCGAATTCGACTCCGTACGAAAAACTGTTTTTT. Protein: CASSANSTPYEKLFF.

There are a few counts of this clonotype. The J gene is TRBJ2-4, the V gene TRBV5-8; D not resolved. The CDR3 consists of 13 residues. Between the trimmed V and J ends, which lost 0 bases and 7 bases, there was a span of 8 bases. Per germline, CDR1 SGHTS and CDR2 YDEGEE. In DNA form, the CDR3 reads TGTGCCAGCAGCTTGGCCGGCAGGAACATTCAGTACTTC. The encoded protein is CASSLAGRNIQYF. The variable domain in full, completed from reference TRBV5-8 and TRBJ2-4, reads EAGVTQSPTHLIKTRGQQATLRCSPISGHTSVYWYQQALGLGLQFLLWYDEGEERNRGNFPPRFSGRQFPNYSSELNVNALELEDSALYLCASSLAGRNIQYFGAGTRLSVL.

This clonotype was counted a few times. The V call is TRBV12-3 or TRBV12-4, the J call TRBJ2-1, with a possible D match to TRBD2 (5 bases). This CDR3 contains 13 residues. With 3 bases removed from V and 6 bases from J, the gap between germline ends came to 9 bases. CDR3 amino acids: CASSFLAPNEQFF. In DNA form, the CDR3 reads TGTGCCAGCAGTTTTCTAGCCCCCAATGAGCAGTTCTTC.

There are a few counts of this clonotype. A much larger clone differs from this one at a single base, so this may be a read error. CDR3 DNA: TGTGTCAGCAGTTTACTCAACCAAGAGACCCAGTACTTC. Protein product: CVSSLLNQETQYF. The chain links TRBV27 to TRBJ2-5; D is unresolved. The germline CDR1 and CDR2 sequences are MNHEY and SMNVEV (reference sequence). The CDR3 has 13 residues.

The J gene is TRBJ2-3, the V gene TRBV12-3 or TRBV12-4; 7 bases map to TRBD1. CDR3 size: 14 residues. The V and J ends lost 10 bases and 0 bases, in that order; junction bases with no gene match: 7. CDR3 sequence: CATAWTGSTDTQYF. For the CDR3, the DNA is TGTGCCACTGCCTGGACAGGAAGCACAGATACGCAGTATTTT.

The chain combines TRBV27 with TRBJ1-4, with D unresolved. V was cut by 1 base and J by 6 bases, with 9 bases left in between. Germline CDR1 and CDR2: MNHEY and SMNVEV (reference sequence). There are 14 residues in the CDR3. The CDR3 loop reads CASSLYTHYEKLFF. The CDR3 region has the DNA TGTGCCAGCAGTTTATATACTCATTATGAAAAACTGTTTTTT. Full variable domain (remainder filled in from reference TRBV27 and TRBJ1-4): EAQVTQNPRYLITVTGKKLTVTCSQNMNHEYMSWYRQDPGLGLRQIYYSMNVEVTDKGDVPEGYKVSRKEKRNFPLILESPSPNQTSLYFCASSLYTHYEKLFFGSGTQLSVL.

This chain connects TRBV29-1 to TRBJ2-1, with D hard to call. Per the germline V gene, CDR1 is SQVTM and CDR2 is ANQGSEA. Trimming took off 7 bases at V and 8 bases at J, with 9 bases between the two ends. This CDR3 contains 10 residues. In DNA, the CDR3 is TGCAGCGAGTTCAATGATGAGCAGTTCTTC. Amino acids: CSEFNDEQFF.

The rearrangement links TRBV5-4 to TRBJ2-7, with D maybe TRBD1 (5 bases). Trimming removed 3 bases at V and 2 bases at J, with 12 bases between. The CDR3 is 14 residues long. Looked up from germline, CDR1 is SGHNT and CDR2 is YYREEE (reference sequence). The CDR3 DNA reads as TGTGCCAGCAGCTGTCTCGGCAGGGCCTACGAGCAGTACTTC. Its protein product is CASSCLGRAYEQYF.

This clonotype was seen at least ten times. This sequence joins TRBV7-2 and TRBJ2-7, with unresolved D. The CDR3 extends over 17 amino acids. V gave up 1 base and J gave up 0 bases, with 16 bases separating them. In germline, CDR1 is SGHTA, CDR2 FQGNSA. The CDR3 DNA reads as TGTGCCAGCAGCTTAGACGGGTCCCCGGCTAGCTCCTACGAGCAGTACTTC. It encodes CASSLDGSPASSYEQYF.

This sequence joins TRBV5-5 and TRBJ2-3; D remains unclear. The CDR3 consists of 15 residues. Between the trimmed V and J ends, which lost 5 bases and 7 bases, there was a span of 20 bases. The germline CDR1 and CDR2 sequences are SGHKS and YYEKEE (reference sequence). The CDR3 region has the DNA TGTGCCAGCAGTTATAAGAGCCACGGTTCACATACGCAGTATTTT. Residues: CASSYKSHGSHTQYF.

This clonotype was detected ten times or more. The chain has TRBV20-1 and TRBJ2-3, with D perhaps TRBD1 or TRBD2 (6 bases each). The CDR3 consists of 14 residues. Germline lookup yields CDR1 DFQATT and CDR2 SNEGSKA (reference sequence). V lost 0 bases and J lost 15, with 22 bases in between. CDR3 DNA sequence: TGCAGTGCTAGAGATGGGGGGCTGGCACCGGAGGCTTATTTT. Protein sequence: CSARDGGLAPEAYF.